Sequencing of this T cell receptor beta chain was carried out in a study of T-cell reconstitution after alpha-beta-depleted transplantation in children. General study results and limits: High day-60 TCRbeta diversity in some patients came from surviving recipient T cells and thymic progenitors. Roughly two months post-transplant, alpha-beta T cells reportedly originated from several hundred graft clones that had expanded. T cells produced anew were the main source of T-cell counts and diversity one year after transplant.

This clonotype was seen repeatedly, ten times or more. Its target is not known. Germline assignment: CDR1 LGHNA and CDR2 YNFKEQ. The CDR3 spans 13 residues. The germline V and J ends were trimmed by 0 bases and 7 bases, with 9 bases remaining between them. The TCRbeta library was prepared with unique molecular identifiers. TCRdb re-called the PCR reads with MiXCR, one entry per CDR3 protein. The repertoire includes about 240,000 distinct CDR3 sequences, roughly 23% of them detected once, and around 2.5% sits in the top ten. This clonotype was obtained from a girl aged 2 to 9 with Fanconi anemia, due to receive a stem cell transplant. V and J are TRBV4-2 and TRBJ1-1; D uncertain. This specimen was PBMCs, taken before TCRalphabeta/CD19-depleted stem cell transplant. Here the CDR3 DNA reads TGTGCCAGCAGCCAAGATGATCGGGGTGAAGCTTTCTTT. Translating it yields CASSQDDRGEAFF.